This TCR beta chain derives from a study of Ad26.COV2.S vaccination and SARS-CoV-2 variants. Sequencing used immunoSEQ multiplex PCR; TCRdb keeps in-frame clones, though not all of them. The sample consists of about 330,000 clones, 85% to 90% of them appearing once. Noted treatment: some 20 received Ad26.COV2.S at low or high dose, single or two shots; a few received placebo; per-sample allocation not given. Samples analyzed were those drawn on day 63 after the first vaccine or placebo injection. CDR1 is SGHKS, CDR2 YYEKEE, per germline (reference sequence). CDR3 size: 14 residues. V dropped 4 bases and J dropped 0 bases, with 11 bases sitting between them.

V gene TRBV5-5 combines with J gene TRBJ2-7, with D uncertain. The TCR originated in a person between 18 and 65 years old who received the Ad26.COV2.S COVID-19 vaccine or a placebo. The sequencing here drew on peripheral blood, taken in a trial of Ad26.COV2.S vaccine versus placebo. The CDR3 reads CASSRSGYSYEQYV. Written as DNA, the CDR3 is TGTGCCAGCAGCCGATCAGGCTACTCCTACGAGCAGTACGTC.